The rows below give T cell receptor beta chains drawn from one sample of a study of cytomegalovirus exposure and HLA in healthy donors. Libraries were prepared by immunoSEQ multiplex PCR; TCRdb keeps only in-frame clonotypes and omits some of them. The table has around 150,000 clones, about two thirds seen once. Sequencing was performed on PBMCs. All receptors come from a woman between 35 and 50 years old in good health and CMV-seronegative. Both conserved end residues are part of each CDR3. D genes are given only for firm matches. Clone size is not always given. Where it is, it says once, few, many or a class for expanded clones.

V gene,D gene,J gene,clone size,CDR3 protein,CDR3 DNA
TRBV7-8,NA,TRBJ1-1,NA,CASSLSGFGAEAFF,TGTGCCAGCAGCTTATCCGGGTTTGGCGCTGAAGCTTTCTTT
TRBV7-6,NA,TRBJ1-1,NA,CASSLALGVTEAFF,TGTGCCAGCAGCTTAGCCCTTGGAGTCACTGAAGCTTTCTTT
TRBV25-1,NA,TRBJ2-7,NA,CASSRYSSYEQYF,TGTGCCAGCAGTAGGTACAGCTCCTACGAGCAGTACTTC
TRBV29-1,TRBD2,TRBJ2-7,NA,CSVGGTSGSSYEQYF,TGCAGCGTTGGCGGGACTAGCGGGAGCTCCTACGAGCAGTACTTC
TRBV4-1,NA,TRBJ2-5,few,CASSQVRGEETQYF,TGCGCCAGCAGCCAAGTGCGGGGAGAAGAGACCCAGTACTTC
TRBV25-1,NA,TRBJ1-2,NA,CASSATERDGYTF,TGTGCCAGCAGTGCGACAGAGCGGGATGGCTACACCTTC
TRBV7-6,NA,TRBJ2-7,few,CASSLGGGAGSYEQYF,TGTGCCAGCAGCTTAGGCGGCGGGGCCGGGTCCTACGAGCAGTACTTC
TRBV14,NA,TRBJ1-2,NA,CASSQTQGSGYTF,TGTGCCAGCAGCCAAACACAGGGAAGTGGCTACACCTTC
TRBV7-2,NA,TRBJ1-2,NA,CASSQPRGYGYTF,TGTGCCAGCAGCCAACCCCGAGGGTATGGCTACACCTTC
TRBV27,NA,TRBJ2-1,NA,CASSTTGHNEQFF,TGTGCCAGCAGTACCACAGGGCACAATGAGCAGTTCTTC
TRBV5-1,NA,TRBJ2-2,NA,CASSLLASRRTGELFF,TGCGCCAGCAGCTTGCTGGCTAGCCGACGGACCGGGGAGCTGTTTTTT
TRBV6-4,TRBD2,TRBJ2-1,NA,CASSEAAGELNEQFF,TGTGCCAGCAGTGAAGCTGCGGGGGAACTCAATGAGCAGTTCTTC
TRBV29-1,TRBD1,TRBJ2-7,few,CSVEDHRGITYEQYF,TGCAGCGTTGAAGATCACAGGGGGATCACCTACGAGCAGTACTTC
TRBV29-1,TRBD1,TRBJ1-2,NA,CSVGLPTGANGYTF,TGCAGCGTTGGTTTACCGACAGGGGCAAATGGCTACACCTTC
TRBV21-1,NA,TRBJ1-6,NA,CASSSPLHF,TGTGCCAGCAGTTCGCCCCTCCACTTT
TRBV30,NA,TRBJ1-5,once,CAWSEGSQPQHF,TGTGCCTGGAGTGAAGGGAGCCAGCCCCAGCATTTT
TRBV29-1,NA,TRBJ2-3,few,CSVKGSTDTQYF,TGCAGCGTTAAGGGGAGCACAGATACGCAGTATTTT
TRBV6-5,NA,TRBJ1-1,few,CASMRGNTEAFF,TGTGCCAGCATGCGAGGGAACACTGAAGCTTTCTTT
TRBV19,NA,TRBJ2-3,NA,CASSTGRQSTDTQYF,TGTGCCAGTAGTACCGGTCGACAGTCCACAGATACGCAGTATTTT
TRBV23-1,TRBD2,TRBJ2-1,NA,CASSQSPSGGHNEQFF,TGCGCCAGCAGTCAATCCCCAAGCGGGGGCCACAATGAGCAGTTCTTC
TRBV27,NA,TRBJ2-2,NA,CASSLSVEGTGELFF,TGTGCCAGCAGTTTATCGGTCGAGGGCACCGGGGAGCTGTTTTTT
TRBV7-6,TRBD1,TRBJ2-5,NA,CASSPGTGGETQYF,TGTGCCAGCAGCCCTGGGACAGGGGGGGAGACCCAGTACTTC
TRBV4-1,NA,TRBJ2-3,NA,CASSQEGGTDTQYF,TGCGCCAGCAGCCAAGAGGGGGGTACAGATACGCAGTATTTT
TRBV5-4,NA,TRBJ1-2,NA,CAFSPGTQNTF,TGTGCCTTCTCCCCCGGGACACAAAACACCTTC
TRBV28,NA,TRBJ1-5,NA,CASSLSPRRGYSNQPQHF,TGTGCCAGCAGTTTATCCCCTCGCAGGGGTTATAGCAATCAGCCCCAGCATTTT
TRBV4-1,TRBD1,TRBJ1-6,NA,CASSQLRTGNNSPLHF,TGCGCCAGCAGCCAACTTAGGACAGGGAATAATTCACCCCTCCACTTT
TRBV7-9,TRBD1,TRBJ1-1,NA,CASSNTGVDTEAFF,TGTGCCAGCAGTAACACAGGGGTAGACACTGAAGCTTTCTTT
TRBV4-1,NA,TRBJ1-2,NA,CASSAGYGYTF,TGCGCCAGCAGCGCCGGGTATGGCTACACCTTC
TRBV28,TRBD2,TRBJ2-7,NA,CASSTRTSGEGEQYF,TGTGCCAGCAGTACGCGGACTAGCGGGGAGGGCGAGCAGTACTTC
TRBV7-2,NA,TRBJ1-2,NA,CASSLGRYGYTF,TGTGCCAGCAGCTTGGGCCGCTATGGCTACACCTTC
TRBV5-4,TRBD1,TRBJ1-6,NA,CASSFQGASSPLHF,TGTGCCAGCAGCTTTCAGGGGGCGAGCTCACCCCTCCACTTT
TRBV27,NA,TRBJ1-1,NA,CASSKEKQGFTEAFF,TGTGCCAGCAGTAAGGAGAAACAGGGATTCACTGAAGCTTTCTTT
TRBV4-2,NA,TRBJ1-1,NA,CASSQDRGSPTEAFF,TGTGCCAGCAGCCAAGATAGGGGTAGCCCCACTGAAGCTTTCTTT
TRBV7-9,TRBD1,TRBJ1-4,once,CASSPRPGQGNEKLFF,TGTGCCAGCAGCCCCCGGCCGGGACAGGGAAATGAAAAACTGTTTTTT
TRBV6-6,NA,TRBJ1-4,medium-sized,CASSYSNGELFF,TGTGCCAGCAGTTACTCGAACGGGGAACTGTTTTTT
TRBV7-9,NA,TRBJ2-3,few,CASSPPSVNTDTQYF,TGTGCCAGCAGCCCCCCGTCTGTAAACACAGATACGCAGTATTTT
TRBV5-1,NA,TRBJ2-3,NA,CASSPETDTQYF,TGCGCCAGCAGCCCAGAAACAGATACGCAGTATTTT